The clone carrying this TCR beta chain was seen a handful of times. This specimen comes from a study of CD8+CD57+ T cells in acquired aplastic anemia. This CDR3 contains 14 residues. The V end was cut by 1 base, the J end by 2 bases, with 9 bases between. CDR1 is LNHNV and CDR2 is YYDKDF in the germline V gene (reference sequence). Genomic DNA constituted the template upon which TCR beta VDJ and CDR3 profiling was performed. TCRdb called the reads again in MiXCR, with one record for every CDR3 protein. The sample consists of under 200,000 distinct CDR3 sequences, roughly half of them appearing once. The sequenced patients had an expansion of CD8+CD57+ cells seen by flow cytometry.

The sample was sorted CD4+, CD8+, or CD8+CD57+ T cells (not recorded which) from PBMCs. The J gene is TRBJ2-7, the V gene TRBV15; D is ambiguous. The origin of this receptor is a human donor with aplastic anemia. The CDR3 DNA is TGTGCCACCAGCAGAGCGGACCGGCCCTACGAGCAGTACTTC. This translates into CATSRADRPYEQYF.